The 6 T cell receptor beta chains below were found in one sample sequenced in a study of shared clonotypes between healthy human individuals. Repertoires were generated with immunoSEQ multiplex PCR, while TCRdb's copy carries only in-frame clones and drops some. The sample records about 2.4 million clones, 80% to 95% being singletons. The sample consisted of naive CD4+ T cells from PBMCs. The subset denotes: CD45RA+ positively selected. These receptors were obtained from a man between 18 and 35 years old in good health. Some clones in this sample may be carry-over from other donors' samples.

Comments on this clone: Other nucleotide sequences in the sample specify the same CDR3. The chain combines TRBV18 with TRBJ1-5; 11 bases are shared with TRBD1. From germline, CDR1 is KGHSH and CDR2 LQKENI. CDR3 size: 15 residues. Trimming at V came to 3 bases and at J to 4 bases, leaving 2 bases not matched to a gene. Here the CDR3 DNA reads TGTGCCAGCTCACCCGGGACAGGGGGAAATCAGCCCCAGCATTTT. This sequence encodes CASSPGTGGNQPQHF. The full variable domain, rest sourced from reference TRBV18 and TRBJ1-5, is NAGVMQNPRHLVRRRGQEARLRCSPMKGHSHVYWYRQLPEEGLKFMVYLQKENIIDESGMPKERFSAEFPKEGPSILRIQQVVRGDSAAYFCASSPGTGGNQPQHFGDGTRLSIL.

This clone was observed once. The chain carries TRBV11-3 and TRBJ2-1; 10 bases map to TRBD1. Per the germline V gene, CDR1 is SGHNT and CDR2 is YENEEA. V shed 5 bases and J 5 bases; nucleotides not matched to a gene: 6. The CDR3 covers 15 residues. The CDR3 spells CASSTGQGEDNEQFF. The CDR3, as DNA: TGTGCCAGCAGCACTGGACAGGGGGAAGACAATGAGCAGTTCTTC.

The chain couples TRBV9 to TRBJ1-1; the D gene is possibly TRBD1 (6 bases). From germline, CDR1 is SGDLS and CDR2 YYNGEE. The CDR3 extends over 12 amino acids. V was shortened by 8 bases and J by 6 bases, with 14 bases between the two germline ends. The CDR3 sequence is CASGQPGAEAFF. The CDR3, as DNA: TGTGCCAGTGGACAGCCCGGCGCTGAAGCTTTCTTT.

The rearrangement links TRBV9 to TRBJ2-5, with no clear D. V lost 3 bases and J 2 bases, leaving 11 bases between the germline ends. Germline V CDR1 and CDR2: SGDLS, YYNGEE. The CDR3 totals 14 residues. The CDR3 region is CASSAQNQQETQYF. The CDR3, as DNA: TGTGCCAGCAGCGCCCAAAATCAACAAGAGACCCAGTACTTC.

The rearrangement joins TRBV10-1 to TRBJ2-3; possibly TRBD1 for D (5 bases). The CDR3 has 13 residues. Deletions cut 4 bases from V and 1 base from J, with 6 bases between. Germline V gene data show CDR1 as WNHNN and CDR2 as SYGVQD (reference sequence). The CDR3 coding sequence is TGCGCCAGCAGTGTCAGGGGCACAGATACGCAGTATTTT. Protein sequence: CASSVRGTDTQYF.

The chain links TRBV5-8 to TRBJ1-2; TRBD1 might be the D (5 bases). Trimming shortened V by 7 bases and J by 6 bases, and 25 bases separated the two germline ends. The CDR3 runs 16 residues. Per the germline V gene, CDR1 is SGHTS and CDR2 is YDEGEE. Written as DNA, the CDR3 is TGTGCCAGCGCTATACCCCGGGACCCCCTAAGGCATGGCTACACCTTC. This codes for CASAIPRDPLRHGYTF. Combining the CDR3 with reference TRBV5-8 and TRBJ1-2 gives the whole variable domain EAGVTQSPTHLIKTRGQQATLRCSPISGHTSVYWYQQALGLGLQFLLWYDEGEERNRGNFPPRFSGRQFPNYSSELNVNALELEDSALYLCASAIPRDPLRHGYTFGSGTRLTVV.